The clone carrying this T cell receptor (beta chain) was seen only a few times. As yet, its antigen is unknown. This entry is derived from a study of graft-versus-host responses after intestinal transplantation. About the study: Recipients were all induced with anti-thymocyte globulin, then given tacrolimus and steroids for 3 to 4 years. Study results and caveats: The highest levels of circulating GvH clones went along with early declines in HvG clones after transplant.

The CDR3 spans 13 residues. The germline gives CDR1 LNHDA, CDR2 SQIVND (reference sequence). V dropped 3 bases and J dropped 6 bases, with 12 bases sitting between them. Using immunoSEQ multiplex PCR, the repertoire was profiled, and TCRdb retains in-frame clones only, with some absent. In the table there are fewer than 120,000 clones, over 85% of which are singletons. This clonotype originated in a human donor who received an intestinal transplant. The sequencing here drew on unstimulated CD8+ T cells sorted from spleen or lymph node cells, taken before intestinal transplant. The chain has TRBV19 and TRBJ2-7, with D perhaps TRBD2 (5 bases). The CDR3 region has the DNA TGTGCCAGTAGTATTGGACCTAGCAGCGAGCAGTACTTC. Amino acids: CASSIGPSSEQYF.